The rows below give T cell receptor beta chains drawn from one sample of a study of CD8 T cells in ankylosing spondylitis. TCRdb used MiXCR to reprocess the 5' RACE reads, holding one entry per CDR3 protein. Of roughly 220,000 distinct CDR3 sequences in the sample, about 17% were seen once. The sequenced sample was blood, either unsorted or a sorted T cell fraction (not recorded which). The receptors derive from a male donor with ankylosing spondylitis. Each CDR3 is given with its conserved first and last residue. The order of the fields is J gene, clone size, D gene, V gene, CDR3 length, CDR3 protein, CDR3 DNA. The D gene is left open where the match is weak. The listing skips clone size in some rows; elsewhere it reads once, few, many or a size class.

j_gene: TRBJ1-2
abundance: .
d_gene: .
v_gene: TRBV11-3
len: 15
CDR3aa: CASSLDFPSFGGYTF
CDR3nt: TGTGCCAGCAGCTTAGATTTCCCCAGCTTTGGAGGCTACACCTTC

j_gene: TRBJ1-2
abundance: .
d_gene: .
v_gene: TRBV25-1
len: 15
CDR3aa: CASSEWNPKVDGYTF
CDR3nt: TGTGCCAGCAGTGAATGGAACCCAAAGGTGGATGGCTACACCTTC

j_gene: TRBJ1-2
abundance: few
d_gene: .
v_gene: TRBV19
len: 14
CDR3aa: CASSDPDLGSGYTF
CDR3nt: TGTGCCAGTAGTGACCCTGACCTCGGGAGCGGCTACACCTTC

j_gene: TRBJ2-7
abundance: .
d_gene: TRBD2
v_gene: TRBV13
len: 15
CDR3aa: CASSPRTSEGEEQYF
CDR3nt: TGTGCCAGCAGCCCCCGGACTAGCGAGGGTGAAGAGCAGTACTTC

j_gene: TRBJ1-1
abundance: few
d_gene: TRBD1
v_gene: TRBV14
len: 16
CDR3aa: CASSHRTGTENTEAFF
CDR3nt: TGTGCCAGCAGCCACAGGACCGGGACAGAGAACACTGAAGCTTTCTTT

j_gene: TRBJ2-7
abundance: .
d_gene: TRBD2
v_gene: TRBV24-1
len: 17
CDR3aa: CATSDRRTSGSGYEQYF
CDR3nt: TGTGCCACCAGTGATCGCCGGACTAGCGGGAGTGGATACGAGCAGTACTTC

j_gene: TRBJ2-7
abundance: .
d_gene: .
v_gene: TRBV7-2
len: 11
CDR3aa: CASGHLHEQYF
CDR3nt: TGTGCCAGCGGTCACCTCCACGAGCAGTACTTC

j_gene: TRBJ2-7
abundance: many
d_gene: .
v_gene: TRBV7-6
len: 14
CDR3aa: CASSLAETVYEQYF
CDR3nt: TGTGCCAGCAGCTTAGCGGAAACAGTCTACGAGCAGTACTTC

j_gene: TRBJ1-1
abundance: many
d_gene: .
v_gene: TRBV12-3/TRBV12-4
len: 14
CDR3aa: CASSVRVTNTEAFF
CDR3nt: TGTGCCAGCAGTGTCCGGGTAACGAACACTGAAGCTTTCTTT

j_gene: TRBJ2-1
abundance: .
d_gene: .
v_gene: TRBV9
len: 14
CDR3aa: CASSVGGGGYEQFF
CDR3nt: TGTGCCAGCAGCGTAGGGGGAGGAGGCTATGAGCAGTTCTTC

j_gene: TRBJ1-6
abundance: few
d_gene: .
v_gene: TRBV4-1
len: 16
CDR3aa: CASSLNLGREDSPLHF
CDR3nt: TGCGCCAGCAGCCTAAACCTAGGCAGGGAAGATTCACCCCTCCACTTT

j_gene: TRBJ2-7
abundance: once
d_gene: .
v_gene: TRBV13
len: 15
CDR3aa: CASSPTSDRFYEQYF
CDR3nt: TGTGCCAGCAGCCCCACTTCCGACAGGTTCTACGAGCAGTACTTC

j_gene: TRBJ2-7
abundance: few
d_gene: TRBD1
v_gene: TRBV3-1
len: 14
CDR3aa: CASSPSDRSYEQYF
CDR3nt: TGTGCCAGCAGCCCCTCGGACAGGTCCTACGAGCAGTACTTC

j_gene: TRBJ1-3
abundance: .
d_gene: .
v_gene: TRBV4-2
len: 16
CDR3aa: CASSQDRGLGGNTIYF
CDR3nt: TGTGCCAGCAGCCAAGACCGGGGGCTTGGTGGAAACACCATATATTTT

j_gene: TRBJ2-7
abundance: .
d_gene: .
v_gene: TRBV10-3
len: 13
CDR3aa: CAISEDAAYEQYF
CDR3nt: TGTGCCATCAGTGAGGACGCAGCCTACGAGCAGTACTTC

j_gene: TRBJ2-7
abundance: many
d_gene: TRBD2
v_gene: TRBV7-2
len: 16
CDR3aa: CASSFTLAPSSYEQYF
CDR3nt: TGTGCCAGCAGCTTCACACTAGCGCCGAGCTCCTACGAGCAGTACTTC

j_gene: TRBJ2-7
abundance: .
d_gene: TRBD1
v_gene: TRBV4-3
len: 15
CDR3aa: CASSHGTGSSYEQYF
CDR3nt: TGCGCCAGCAGCCACGGGACAGGGAGCTCCTACGAGCAGTACTTC

j_gene: TRBJ2-7
abundance: .
d_gene: .
v_gene: TRBV27
len: 15
CDR3aa: CASSLSMQLPYEQYF
CDR3nt: TGTGCCAGCAGTTTATCGATGCAGTTACCCTACGAGCAGTACTTC

j_gene: TRBJ2-2
abundance: many
d_gene: .
v_gene: TRBV29-1
len: 12
CDR3aa: CSVTLVTGELFF
CDR3nt: TGCAGCGTCACACTAGTCACCGGGGAGCTGTTTTTT

j_gene: TRBJ2-3
abundance: .
d_gene: TRBD1
v_gene: TRBV7-3
len: 15
CDR3aa: CASSSTGASTDTQYF
CDR3nt: TGTGCCAGCAGCTCCACAGGGGCTAGCACAGATACGCAGTATTTT

j_gene: TRBJ1-5
abundance: few
d_gene: .
v_gene: TRBV27
len: 14
CDR3aa: CASSRDFSNQPQHF
CDR3nt: TGTGCCAGCAGTAGGGACTTTAGCAATCAGCCCCAGCATTTT

j_gene: TRBJ2-2
abundance: .
d_gene: .
v_gene: TRBV27
len: 15
CDR3aa: CASSYTTGGTGELFF
CDR3nt: TGTGCCAGCAGTTACACCACCGGAGGGACCGGGGAGCTGTTTTTT

j_gene: TRBJ2-1
abundance: few
d_gene: TRBD2
v_gene: TRBV7-2
len: 16
CDR3aa: CASSRFGLAGYNEQFF
CDR3nt: TGTGCCAGCAGTCGTTTCGGGCTAGCGGGTTACAATGAGCAGTTCTTC

j_gene: TRBJ2-1
abundance: .
d_gene: .
v_gene: TRBV20-1
len: 14
CDR3aa: CSRTTGISYNEQFF
CDR3nt: TGCAGCCGTACCACGGGGATCTCCTACAATGAGCAGTTCTTC

j_gene: TRBJ1-1
abundance: many
d_gene: TRBD1
v_gene: TRBV12-3/TRBV12-4
len: 14
CDR3aa: CASSIQGTDTEAFF
CDR3nt: TGTGCCAGCAGCATACAGGGGACAGACACTGAAGCTTTCTTT

j_gene: TRBJ2-3
abundance: few
d_gene: TRBD1
v_gene: TRBV20-1
len: 15
CDR3aa: CSARDRDSDTDTQYF
CDR3nt: TGCAGTGCTAGAGACCGGGACAGTGACACAGATACGCAGTATTTT

j_gene: TRBJ1-5
abundance: few
d_gene: TRBD1
v_gene: TRBV6-2/TRBV6-3
len: 16
CDR3aa: CASTAWAGGYNQPQHF
CDR3nt: TGTGCCAGCACCGCATGGGCAGGGGGCTACAATCAGCCCCAGCATTTT

j_gene: TRBJ2-1
abundance: few
d_gene: TRBD2
v_gene: TRBV11-2
len: 18
CDR3aa: CASSLNIAGGLSLDEQFF
CDR3nt: TGTGCCAGCAGCTTGAACATAGCGGGAGGCCTATCGTTGGATGAGCAGTTCTTC

j_gene: TRBJ1-4
abundance: few
d_gene: .
v_gene: TRBV7-9
len: 15
CDR3aa: CASSSLTQVNEKLFF
CDR3nt: TGTGCCAGCAGCTCCCTAACACAGGTTAATGAAAAACTGTTTTTT

j_gene: TRBJ2-1
abundance: .
d_gene: .
v_gene: TRBV15
len: 12
CDR3aa: CATSRSYNEQFF
CDR3nt: TGTGCCACCAGCAGGAGTTACAATGAGCAGTTCTTC

j_gene: TRBJ2-3
abundance: .
d_gene: TRBD2
v_gene: TRBV5-5
len: 15
CDR3aa: CASSPGLAGGEVPHF
CDR3nt: TGTGCCAGCAGCCCCGGACTAGCGGGAGGGGAGGTCCCCCATTTT

j_gene: TRBJ2-2
abundance: .
d_gene: .
v_gene: TRBV27
len: 14
CDR3aa: CASSLLGLTVELFF
CDR3nt: TGTGCCAGCAGTTTATTGGGGCTCACCGTGGAGCTGTTTTTT

j_gene: TRBJ1-1
abundance: few
d_gene: .
v_gene: TRBV7-3
len: 15
CDR3aa: CASSLTVGPNTEAFF
CDR3nt: TGTGCCAGCAGCCTAACAGTGGGACCAAACACTGAAGCTTTCTTT

j_gene: TRBJ1-1
abundance: .
d_gene: .
v_gene: TRBV28
len: 13
CDR3aa: CASSFKMNTEAFF
CDR3nt: TGTGCCAGCAGTTTTAAGATGAACACTGAAGCTTTCTTT

j_gene: TRBJ1-1
abundance: few
d_gene: .
v_gene: TRBV6-6
len: 13
CDR3aa: CASSSLDRPEAFF
CDR3nt: TGTGCCAGCAGTTCCCTGGATCGCCCTGAAGCTTTCTTT

j_gene: TRBJ2-7
abundance: few
d_gene: .
v_gene: TRBV11-2
len: 15
CDR3aa: CASSFAAGTNYEQYF
CDR3nt: TGTGCCAGCAGCTTCGCCGCCGGGACAAATTACGAGCAGTACTTC